This record concerns one TCR beta chain sequence. The protocol was immunoSEQ multiplex PCR, while the TCRdb copy is restricted to in-frame clones and leaves out a portion. The profile shows roughly 65,000 clones, around 90% of them singletons. Germline CDR1 GTSNPN, CDR2 SVGIG (reference sequence). This CDR3 region has 13 residues. V was pared by 1 base and J by 10 bases, with 16 bases between. This entry belongs to a study of T cells after somatic rescue of genetic block. Specimen: peripheral blood mononuclear cells (PBMCs). The source of this sequence is a man aged 40-49 years. This chain joins TRBV30 and TRBJ1-1; the D is unclear. The CDR3 is CAWSEGGHLGAFF. The DNA of the CDR3 is TGTGCCTGGAGTGAGGGAGGCCACCTTGGAGCTTTCTTT.